The 13 T cell receptor beta chains reported below all come from one sample, sequenced in a study of blood T cell repertoires in COVID-19 (dated by TCRdb to 2018 to 2020). The method behind the library was the immunoSEQ multiplex PCR assay. TCRdb stores this immuneACCESS table with in-frame sequences only. Part of the clones is absent; in the studies checked, under half of the shortfall reflects unresolved V genes, and no reason is known for the rest. In this sample the table shows about 130,000 clones, around 86% of which occur a single time. The ten largest clones take up more than 9.5% of the sample. Sequenced sample: peripheral blood. The receptors shown here come from a woman in her 70s with COVID-19, enrolled during active disease.

This clone was counted a few times. The chain uses TRBV7-9 and TRBJ1-3, with D unresolved. Trimming left V 4 bases short and J 2 bases short, with 15 bases between. Germline V gives CDR1 SEHNR, CDR2 FQNEAQ (reference sequence). The CDR3 covers 16 residues. The CDR3 here is CASSSDPGGPGNTIYF. The DNA for the CDR3 is TGTGCCAGCAGCTCCGACCCGGGAGGCCCTGGAAACACCATATATTTT.

The chain joins TRBV30 to TRBJ1-1; 8 nucleotides agree with TRBD1. The CDR3 covers 17 residues. J lost 1 base, V lost 4 bases, and 14 bases had no gene match. CDR1 is GTSNPN and CDR2 is SVGIG in the germline V gene (reference sequence). This chain's CDR3 is CAWTTSTGAYRNTEAFF. In nucleotides, the CDR3 is TGTGCCTGGACTACCTCGACAGGGGCATATAGGAACACTGAAGCTTTCTTT. Full variable domain (rest looked up from reference TRBV30 and TRBJ1-1): SQTIHQWPATLVQPVGSPLSLECTVEGTSNPNLYWYRQAAGRGLQLLFYSVGIGQISSEVPQNLSASRPQDRQFILSSKKLLLSDSGFYLCAWTTSTGAYRNTEAFFGQGTRLTVV.

This clone has just one count. V usage is TRBV18 and J usage is TRBJ2-7; 10 bases are a match to TRBD1. Germline loops: CDR1 KGHSH, CDR2 LQKENI. Trimming took 4 bases from V and 2 from J; bases not matched to a gene: 11. The CDR3 has 17 amino acids. The CDR3: CASSRQASGTGAYEQYF. CDR3 coding DNA: TGTGCCAGCTCACGGCAGGCCTCCGGGACAGGGGCCTACGAGCAGTACTTC.

The V call is TRBV5-6, the J call TRBJ1-2, with unresolved D. This CDR3 contains 13 residues. V gave up 1 base and J gave up 1 base, with 5 bases separating them. CDR1 and CDR2 (germline): SGHDT, YYEEEE. The chain's CDR3 is CASSLRDNYGYTF. The CDR3 coding sequence is TGTGCCAGCAGCTTGCGAGATAACTATGGCTACACCTTC. Looking up the rest from reference TRBV5-6 and TRBJ1-2 gives the full variable domain: DAGVTQSPTHLIKTRGQQVTLRCSPKSGHDTVSWYQQALGQGPQFIFQYYEEEERQRGNFPDRFSGHQFPNYSSELNVNALLLGDSALYLCASSLRDNYGYTFGSGTRLTVV.

This rearrangement joins TRBV19 to TRBJ2-1; 11 positions match TRBD2. The V gene end was trimmed by 1 base and the J gene end by 7 bases; junction bases not matched to a gene: 12. Germline loops: CDR1 LNHDA, CDR2 SQIVND (reference sequence). The CDR3 runs to 18 residues. Written as DNA, the CDR3 is TGTGCCAGTAGTATAGTCTGGCTAGCGGGGGGCCGGGGGAATGAGCAGTTCTTC. This codes for CASSIVWLAGGRGNEQFF.

The rearrangement uses TRBV7-9 and TRBJ1-1; perhaps TRBD1 as D (6 bases). The CDR3 runs to 14 residues. CDR1 and CDR2 (germline): SEHNR, FQNEAQ (reference sequence). Trimming pared 1 base from V and 4 bases from J, leaving 10 bases between. The CDR3 DNA follows: TGTGCCAGCAGCTTAGAGGGGGTGGGCACTGAAGCTTTCTTT. Translating gives CASSLEGVGTEAFF.

The rearrangement links TRBV5-1 to TRBJ2-2; the D is unclear. The V and J ends lost 4 bases and 3 bases respectively, with 4 bases between them. CDR1 is SGHRS and CDR2 is YFSETQ in the germline V gene. CDR3 length: 12 amino acids. The CDR3 protein is CASSEDTGELFF. CDR3 DNA: TGCGCCAGCAGCGAGGACACCGGGGAGCTGTTTTTT.

The rearrangement uses TRBV3-1 (or the pseudogene TRBV3-2) and TRBJ1-1; the D is unclear. Germline-derived CDR1 and CDR2 are LGHDT and YNNKEL (reference sequence). This CDR3 region has 15 residues. The germline V and J ends were trimmed by 1 base and 4 bases, with 13 bases remaining between them. The chain's CDR3 is CASSQVIRSGTEAFF. In DNA, the CDR3 is TGTGCCAGCAGCCAAGTTATTAGGTCGGGCACTGAAGCTTTCTTT.

The chain couples TRBV6-5 to TRBJ1-1; D perhaps matches TRBD1 (5 bases). The CDR3 is 16 residues long. Germline assignment: CDR1 MNHEY and CDR2 SVGAGI. V was pared by 0 bases and J by 5 bases, with 16 bases between. CDR3 DNA: TGTGCCAGCAGTTACTCGATAGGGCAGGGTAAGACTGAAGCTTTCTTT. This encodes CASSYSIGQGKTEAFF.

The chain combines TRBV9 with TRBJ2-6; D is unclear. The germline gives CDR1 SGDLS, CDR2 YYNGEE. V was cut by 3 bases and J by 1 base, with 8 bases left in between. There are 15 residues in the CDR3. CDR3: CASSEWASGANVLTF. As DNA, the CDR3 is TGTGCCAGCAGCGAATGGGCGTCTGGGGCCAACGTCCTGACTTTC.

V usage is TRBV3-1 (or the pseudogene TRBV3-2) and J usage is TRBJ1-2, with 7 bases lining up with TRBD1. The trim removed 2 bases at V and 7 bases at J, leaving 4 bases unmatched. Per germline, CDR1 LGHDT and CDR2 YNNKEL (reference sequence). The CDR3 loop spans 13 amino acids. CDR3 loop: CASSQLQGFGYTF. The CDR3, as DNA: TGTGCCAGCAGCCAATTACAGGGGTTTGGCTACACCTTC.

The chain has TRBV18 and TRBJ2-7; 7 bases match TRBD1. The CDR3 spans 15 residues. Germline trimming cut 5 bases from V and 0 bases from J; bases unmatched to any gene: 7. Germline loops: CDR1 KGHSH, CDR2 LQKENI. The chain's CDR3 is CASSGSGQPSYEQYF. The CDR3 nucleotides read TGTGCCAGCTCAGGATCGGGACAGCCCTCCTACGAGCAGTACTTC.

The rearrangement joins TRBV11-2 to TRBJ2-3, with D unresolved. V gave up 1 base and J gave up 3 bases, with 8 bases separating them. The CDR3 has 14 amino acids. Germline V gene lookup returns CDR1 SGHAT and CDR2 FQNNGV. CDR3 bases: TGTGCCAGCAGCTTAGGGGTCGGGACAGATACGCAGTATTTT. Residues: CASSLGVGTDTQYF.